This T cell receptor (beta chain) originates from a study of blood T cell repertoires in COVID-19. About the study: Acute-phase and convalescent COVID-19 samples originated in the United States, Italy and Spain. The analysed material was cDNA or gDNA that came from T cells, B-cell-depleted T cells, or PBMCs.

This CDR3 contains 18 residues. Unmatched junction bases numbered 10, after V lost 4 bases and J lost 5 bases. Germline lookup yields CDR1 KGHDR and CDR2 SFDVKD. Original processing notes: From reference gene primer amplification, estimates of nucleated cell counts were derived. Sequenced by immunoSEQ multiplex PCR; TCRdb stores in-frame clones only, minus some. V, J and clone size were drawn from that table, and D and trimming were deduced from the DNA. The sample lists some 160,000 clones; around 87% were seen once. The chain recombines TRBV24-1 with TRBJ2-3, with 14 nucleotides matching TRBD2. The specimen was peripheral blood. This sequence was found in a woman aged 80 or older with COVID-19, enrolled during active disease. CDR3 nucleotide sequence: TGTGCCACCAGTGACAACCCGGGACTAGCGGGAGTGGGAGATACGCAGTATTTT. Translating gives CATSDNPGLAGVGDTQYF.